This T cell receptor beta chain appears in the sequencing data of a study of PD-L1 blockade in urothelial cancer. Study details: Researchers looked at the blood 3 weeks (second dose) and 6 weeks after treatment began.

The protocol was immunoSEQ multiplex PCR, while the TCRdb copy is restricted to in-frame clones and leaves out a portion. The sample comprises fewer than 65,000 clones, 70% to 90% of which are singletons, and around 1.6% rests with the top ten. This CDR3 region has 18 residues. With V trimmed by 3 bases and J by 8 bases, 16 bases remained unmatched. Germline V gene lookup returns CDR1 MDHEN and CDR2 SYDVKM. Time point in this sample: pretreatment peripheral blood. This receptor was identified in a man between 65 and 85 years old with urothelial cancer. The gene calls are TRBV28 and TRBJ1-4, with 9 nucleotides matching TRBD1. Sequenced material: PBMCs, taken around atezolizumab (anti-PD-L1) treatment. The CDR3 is CASSLKGQGPEVEEKLFF. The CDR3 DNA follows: TGTGCCAGCAGTTTGAAGGGACAGGGCCCCGAAGTGGAGGAAAAACTGTTTTTT. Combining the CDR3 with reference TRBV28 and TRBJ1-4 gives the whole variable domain DVKVTQSSRYLVKRTGEKVFLECVQDMDHENMFWYRQDPGLGLRLIYFSYDVKMKEKGDIPEGYSVSREKKERFSLILESASTNQTSMYLCASSLKGQGPEVEEKLFFGSGTQLSVL.